One sample yielded the 28 T cell receptor beta chains listed below, sequenced in a study of blood T cell repertoires in COVID-19. Method: immunoSEQ multiplex PCR; TCRdb's copy keeps in-frame clones and lacks some. The data show 110,000 to 150,000 clones, over 70% seen once. Sequenced sample: peripheral blood. The origin of the receptors is a woman aged 60-75 years with acute or convalescent COVID-19.

The V gene is TRBV6-5, the J gene TRBJ2-2, with 11 nucleotides matching TRBD1. After removal of 4 bases from V and 5 bases from J, the junction contained 3 bases not matched to a gene. The CDR3 loop spans 15 amino acids. From germline, CDR1 is MNHEY and CDR2 SVGAGI. The DNA of the CDR3 is TGTGCCAGCAGTTCCGGACAGGGGGCGACCGGGGAGCTGTTTTTT. Its translation: CASSSGQGATGELFF.

In this sample, this clone turned up a few times. The genes are TRBV19 and TRBJ1-1, with 9 bases fitting TRBD1. The CDR3 spans 14 residues. V lost 5 bases to trimming and J lost 5 bases; unmatched junction nucleotides: 6. Germline CDR1 reads LNHDA; CDR2 reads SQIVND (reference sequence). The CDR3 region is CASSPTGGQTEAFF. The CDR3 DNA reads as TGTGCCAGTAGTCCGACAGGGGGTCAGACTGAAGCTTTCTTT.

The chain links TRBV6-5 to TRBJ2-5; D possibly corresponds to TRBD2 (6 bases). Trimming removed 4 bases at V and 7 bases at J, with 13 bases between. CDR3 length equals 13 residues. Germline V gene data show CDR1 as MNHEY and CDR2 as SVGAGI. DNA for the CDR3: TGTGCCAGCAGTTCGTCGGGGGTTGGGACCCAGTACTTC. It specifies CASSSSGVGTQYF.

CDR3 loop: CASGANRGRYNEQFF. CDR3 in DNA: TGTGCCAGCGGAGCAAACAGGGGGCGGTACAATGAGCAGTTCTTC. V gene TRBV9 combines with J gene TRBJ2-1; 9 nucleotides match TRBD1. V was pared by 7 bases and J by 4 bases, with 9 bases of the junction left unmatched. CDR3 length: 15 amino acids. Germline assignment: CDR1 SGDLS and CDR2 YYNGEE. Complete variable domain (other parts from reference TRBV9 and TRBJ2-1): DSGVTQTPKHLITATGQRVTLRCSPRSGDLSVYWYQQSLDQGLQFLIQYYNGEERAKGNILERFSAQQFPDLHSELNLSSLELGDSALYFCASGANRGRYNEQFFGPGTRLTVL.

This chain links TRBV5-1 with TRBJ1-5; D remains unclear. Germline CDR1 and CDR2: SGHRS and YFSETQ. The ends were cut back, 1 base at V and 3 bases at J, with 8 bases in the middle. The CDR3 extends over 14 amino acids. The CDR3 region has the DNA TGCGCCAGCAGCTTGCACGGTATCAATCAGCCCCAGCATTTT. It translates to CASSLHGINQPQHF.

The count of this clone is one. The chain joins TRBV6-4 to TRBJ1-6; the match to TRBD1 covers 9 bases. The CDR3 consists of 15 residues. Germline V lookup: CDR1 MRHNA, CDR2 SNTAGT. Unmatched junction bases numbered 3, after V lost 0 bases and J lost 9 bases. The CDR3: CASSDSGTGLSPLHF. In DNA form, the CDR3 reads TGTGCCAGCAGTGACTCCGGGACAGGGCTTTCACCCCTCCACTTT.

V usage is TRBV11-2 and J usage is TRBJ2-1, with D possibly being TRBD2 (6 bases). This CDR3 comprises 15 residues. V lost 4 bases and J lost 10, with 20 bases in between. Germline CDR1 is SGHAT and CDR2 is FQNNGV. This chain's CDR3 is CASSSTGTFSIEQFF. As DNA, the CDR3 is TGTGCCAGCAGCTCCACTGGGACTTTTTCTATCGAGCAGTTCTTC.

This rearrangement joins TRBV7-8 to TRBJ1-1; D gene uncertain. This CDR3 contains 13 residues. The V gene lost 5 bases and the J gene lost 10 bases, with 17 bases spanning the gap. Germline CDR1 and CDR2: SGHVS and FQNEAQ. The CDR3 sequence is CASSQDGPEGAFF. The CDR3 DNA reads as TGTGCCAGCAGCCAGGACGGCCCCGAGGGAGCTTTCTTT.

This clone was picked up a small number of times. V and J are TRBV10-3 and TRBJ2-5, with D unclear. V was clipped by 8 bases and J by 5 bases, with 12 bases between them. CDR3 length: 12 amino acids. Germline V gene data show CDR1 as ENHRY and CDR2 as SYGVKD. The CDR3: CAIGLEPETQYF. CDR3 sequence (DNA): TGTGCCATCGGTCTTGAGCCGGAGACCCAGTACTTC.

The chain carries TRBV20-1 and TRBJ1-1; D not resolved. V was shortened by 3 bases and J by 2 bases, with 16 bases between the two germline ends. This CDR3 has 15 residues. Germline CDR1 reads DFQATT; CDR2 reads SNEGSKA (reference sequence). The CDR3 DNA reads TGCAGTGCTAGTAGGAGGAGGGTCACCAACACTGAAGCTTTCTTT. This gives the protein CSASRRRVTNTEAFF.

The CDR3: CASSELTDRQALWPQHF. CDR3 bases: TGTGCCAGCAGTGAACTGACGGATCGACAGGCCCTTTGGCCCCAGCATTTT. The chain employs TRBV6-1 and TRBJ1-5; TRBD1 is a possible D gene (6 bases). Germline CDR1 and CDR2: MNHNS and SASEGT. The CDR3 length is 17 residues. V dropped 2 bases and J dropped 9 bases, with 23 bases sitting between them.

The chain joins TRBV28 to TRBJ2-7, with TRBD2 identical over 9 bases. Germline-derived CDR1 and CDR2 are MDHEN and SYDVKM. CDR3 size: 17 residues. J was trimmed by 4 bases and V by 4 bases; bases with no gene match: 14. The CDR3 sequence: CASSYFAASGNEYEQYF. CDR3 bases: TGTGCCAGCAGTTACTTTGCGGCTAGCGGGAATGAATACGAGCAGTACTTC.

There are a few counts of this clone. The chain employs TRBV7-9 and TRBJ2-1; no clear D gene. CDR3 size: 12 residues. Germline values: CDR1 SEHNR, CDR2 FQNEAQ (reference sequence). V lost 5 bases and J 7 bases, leaving 9 bases between the germline ends. CDR3 residues: CASSTTGNEQFF. In DNA form, the CDR3 reads TGTGCCAGCAGCACGACCGGGAATGAGCAGTTCTTC.

A single count supports this clone. The chain employs TRBV2 and TRBJ1-2; TRBD1 aligns across 7 bases. CDR3 length: 14 residues. Germline V CDR1 and CDR2: SNHLY, FYNNEI. V dropped 6 bases and J dropped 7; count of bases not matched to a gene: 11. This chain's CDR3 is CASRPNRGYGGYTF. The CDR3 DNA reads TGTGCCAGCAGGCCCAACAGGGGTTATGGTGGCTACACCTTC.

This clone turned up a few times. This rearrangement joins TRBV19 to TRBJ2-1, with TRBD2 matching 10 bases. This CDR3 has 15 residues. Looked up from germline, CDR1 is LNHDA and CDR2 is SQIVND (reference sequence). After removal of 8 bases from V and 3 bases from J, the junction contained 7 bases not matched to a gene. CDR3 protein: CASSPLAGVYNEQFF. The CDR3 DNA follows: TGTGCCAGTTCCCCCCTAGCGGGGGTCTACAATGAGCAGTTCTTC. The full variable domain, completed using reference TRBV19 and TRBJ2-1, is DGGITQSPKYLFRKEGQNVTLSCEQNLNHDAMYWYRQDPGQGLRLIYYSQIVNDFQKGDIAEGYSVSREKKESFPLTVTSAQKNPTAFYLCASSPLAGVYNEQFFGPGTRLTVL.

The sample holds one count of this clone. The V and J genes are TRBV15 and TRBJ2-2; D uncertain. The V and J ends lost 3 bases and 0 bases respectively, with 11 bases between them. CDR1 is LNHNV and CDR2 is YYDKDF in the germline V gene (reference sequence). This CDR3 has 16 residues. The CDR3 region has the DNA TGTGCCACCAGCAGGGGCCCTCACGCGAACACCGGGGAGCTGTTTTTT. Its translation: CATSRGPHANTGELFF.

The gene calls are TRBV19 and TRBJ2-1, with TRBD2 matching over 11 bases. Germline CDR1 LNHDA, CDR2 SQIVND (reference sequence). This CDR3 has 19 residues. V dropped 5 bases and J dropped 0; count of bases not matched to a gene: 12. CDR3 in amino acids: CASSVLAGGAGSSYNEQFF. Here the CDR3 DNA reads TGTGCCAGTAGTGTCCTAGCGGGAGGCGCGGGGAGCTCCTACAATGAGCAGTTCTTC. Supplemented by reference TRBV19 and TRBJ2-1, the full variable domain reads DGGITQSPKYLFRKEGQNVTLSCEQNLNHDAMYWYRQDPGQGLRLIYYSQIVNDFQKGDIAEGYSVSREKKESFPLTVTSAQKNPTAFYLCASSVLAGGAGSSYNEQFFGPGTRLTVL.

This clone was observed at least ten times. The chain employs TRBV19 and TRBJ2-7; tentatively, D is TRBD1 (5 bases). CDR1 and CDR2 from the germline V gene are LNHDA and SQIVND (reference sequence). The CDR3 is 14 amino acids. Trimming took off 3 bases at V and 5 bases at J, with 14 bases between the two ends. The CDR3 bases are TGTGCCAGTAGTATTGACAGAACCTATGACGAGCAGTACTTC. Encoded protein: CASSIDRTYDEQYF. Variable domain in full (rest from reference TRBV19 and TRBJ2-7): DGGITQSPKYLFRKEGQNVTLSCEQNLNHDAMYWYRQDPGQGLRLIYYSQIVNDFQKGDIAEGYSVSREKKESFPLTVTSAQKNPTAFYLCASSIDRTYDEQYFGPGTRLTVT.

This sequence joins TRBV11-2 and TRBJ2-7, with D possibly matching TRBD2 (6 bases). Trimming removed 5 bases at V and 3 bases at J, with 14 bases between. Germline CDR1 is SGHAT and CDR2 is FQNNGV. The CDR3 totals 14 residues. The CDR3 region is CASSQIRGSYEQYF. In DNA form, the CDR3 reads TGTGCCAGCAGCCAGATACGGGGGAGCTACGAGCAGTACTTC.

This clone occurred a few times. V gene TRBV5-1 combines with J gene TRBJ2-3, with unresolved D. This CDR3 region has 12 residues. V gave up 4 bases and J gave up 9 bases, with 12 bases separating them. The V gene's germline CDR1 is SGHRS and CDR2 YFSETQ. CDR3 nucleotides: TGCGCCAGCAGCCTCGACCTGGGCACGCAGTATTTT. This encodes CASSLDLGTQYF.

This clone was found a few times. This chain joins TRBV14 and TRBJ2-5, with a weak D call TRBD1 (6 bases). This CDR3 spans 15 amino acids. V was cut by 1 base and J by 1 base, with 10 bases left in between. Germline CDR1 and CDR2: SGHDN and FVKESK. Here the CDR3 reads CASSQGSGVQETQYF. CDR3 DNA: TGTGCCAGCAGCCAAGGATCAGGGGTCCAAGAGACCCAGTACTTC.

V and J are TRBV11-2 and TRBJ2-3, with 13 positions matching TRBD2. From germline, CDR1 is SGHAT and CDR2 FQNNGV. Unmatched junction bases numbered 14, after V lost 5 bases and J lost 3 bases. This CDR3 has 19 amino acids. CDR3 sequence reads: CASSPRGLAGRAGTDTQYF. The CDR3 DNA follows: TGTGCCAGCAGCCCCCGGGGACTAGCGGGAAGAGCAGGGACAGATACGCAGTATTTT.

V usage is TRBV27 and J usage is TRBJ2-7; 8 nucleotides match TRBD2. Trimming removed 5 bases from V and 0 bases from J; junction bases left unmatched: 6. Germline V gene data show CDR1 as MNHEY and CDR2 as SMNVEV (reference sequence). The CDR3 loop spans 15 amino acids. CDR3 coding DNA: TGTGCCAGCAGTGATCTGGCGGGAGGCTCCTACGAGCAGTACTTC. It translates to CASSDLAGGSYEQYF.

The chain combines TRBV30 with TRBJ1-4; 8 bases match TRBD1. Germline V gene lookup returns CDR1 GTSNPN and CDR2 SVGIG (reference sequence). The CDR3 loop spans 12 amino acids. With 8 bases clipped from V and 8 bases from J, the junction kept 7 bases outside the gene matches. CDR3 region: CAGQGREEKLFF. CDR3 sequence (DNA): TGTGCCGGACAGGGAAGGGAGGAAAAACTGTTTTTT.

This clone was observed at least ten times. The CDR3: CASSLASAGGPSIETQYF. CDR3 DNA sequence: TGCGCCAGCAGCTTGGCCAGCGCGGGAGGGCCCTCTATAGAGACCCAGTACTTC. The chain links TRBV5-1 to TRBJ2-5; 9 bases match TRBD2. Germline assignment: CDR1 SGHRS and CDR2 YFSETQ. V shed 0 bases and J 4 bases; nucleotides not matched to a gene: 13. The CDR3 has 18 amino acids.

The chain has TRBV6-6 and TRBJ2-5, with 8 bases identical to TRBD1. In germline, CDR1 is MNHNY, CDR2 SVGAGI (reference sequence). CDR3 length: 16 residues. V shed 6 bases, J shed 2 bases, and the junction held 11 bases outside the gene matches. The CDR3 loop is CASSSLGQGGQETQYF. The CDR3 DNA reads as TGTGCCAGCAGCTCCCTTGGACAGGGAGGACAAGAGACCCAGTACTTC.

The rearrangement joins TRBV11-2 to TRBJ2-7; 7 bases agree with TRBD2. CDR1 is SGHAT and CDR2 is FQNNGV in the germline V gene. The trim removed 6 bases at V and 6 bases at J, leaving 2 bases unmatched. This CDR3 has 11 residues. CDR3 in DNA: TGTGCCAGCAGGGCGGGAGTCGAGCAGTACTTC. The encoded protein is CASRAGVEQYF.

Concerning this clone itself: Possible read error: a much larger clone is one base away. The chain combines TRBV9 with TRBJ2-7; tentative D call: TRBD2 (6 bases). The germline gives CDR1 SGDLS, CDR2 YYNGEE. V dropped 9 bases and J dropped 0 bases, with 34 bases sitting between them. This CDR3 is built from 20 residues. For the CDR3, the DNA is TGTGCCAACAGTCCCTCCCGGGACTCTGGACTCACCAGTACCTCCTACGAGCAGTACTTC. Translated, it gives CANSPSRDSGLTSTSYEQYF.